What follows are 29 T cell receptor beta chains derived from one specimen sequenced in a study of blood T cell repertoires in COVID-19. Clones were read by immunoSEQ multiplex PCR, and TCRdb kept only the in-frame ones, dropping some. Among 120,000 to 150,000 clones, 65% to 90% were seen once, and the ten largest hold around 3%. The sequenced material came from peripheral blood. Receptors were obtained from a man over 45 with acute or convalescent COVID-19.

The chain combines TRBV15 with TRBJ1-3; 7 bases match TRBD1. The ends lost 0 bases at V and 4 bases at J; junction bases unmatched: 3. The CDR3 has 15 residues. Germline V gene data show CDR1 as LNHNV and CDR2 as YYDKDF (reference sequence). The CDR3, as DNA: TGTGCCACCAGCAGAGACAGGGGGTCCGGAAACACCATATATTTT. It encodes CATSRDRGSGNTIYF.

V and J are TRBV10-2 and TRBJ2-1; 11 bases agree with TRBD2. Germline V lookup: CDR1 WSHSY, CDR2 SAAADI. The CDR3 length is 15 residues. J was trimmed by 9 bases and V by 6 bases; bases with no gene match: 10. The CDR3 protein is CASRGPGGTSGEQFF. CDR3 DNA sequence: TGCGCCAGCAGGGGCCCGGGGGGGACTAGCGGTGAGCAGTTCTTC.

V usage is TRBV5-4 and J usage is TRBJ2-7; 7 bases align to TRBD1. This CDR3 has 12 amino acids. In germline, CDR1 is SGHNT, CDR2 YYREEE (reference sequence). J gave up 3 bases and V 9 bases, and 6 bases lay outside the gene matches. CDR3 protein: CATGQPNYEQYF. The CDR3 DNA reads as TGTGCCACGGGACAGCCGAACTACGAGCAGTACTTC.

The rearrangement uses TRBV10-1 and TRBJ2-5; no definite D call. Germline V lookup: CDR1 WNHNN, CDR2 SYGVQD (reference sequence). The CDR3 consists of 13 residues. Trimming pared 3 bases from V and 4 bases from J, leaving 9 bases between. The CDR3: CASSEIRGETQYF. DNA for the CDR3: TGCGCCAGCAGTGAAATACGAGGAGAGACCCAGTACTTC.

The chain couples TRBV12-3 or TRBV12-4 to TRBJ2-1; no clear D. The CDR3 is 13 residues long. The ends were cut back, 5 bases at V and 7 bases at J, with 12 bases in the middle. The CDR3 loop reads CASSPWAGNEQFF. The CDR3 DNA reads as TGTGCCAGCAGTCCTTGGGCCGGAAATGAGCAGTTCTTC.

The J gene is TRBJ2-7, the V gene TRBV4-2; TRBD2 aligns across 8 bases. The germline V gene has CDR1 LGHNA and CDR2 YNFKEQ. This CDR3 comprises 17 residues. The V segment lost 0 bases and the J segment 2 bases; nucleotides outside the gene matches: 9. The CDR3 spells CASSQDSGLANPYEQYF. The CDR3 DNA sequence: TGTGCCAGCAGCCAAGACTCTGGACTAGCCAACCCCTACGAGCAGTACTTC.

This chain joins TRBV9 and TRBJ2-1; 8 nucleotides align to TRBD1. Germline V gene sequence: CDR1 SGDLS, CDR2 YYNGEE. Trimming at V came to 2 bases and at J to 7 bases, leaving 8 bases not matched to a gene. The CDR3 has 15 amino acids. CDR3 DNA sequence: TGTGCCAGCAGCGTTAGGGACAGGACGGTAAATGAGCAGTTCTTC. Its protein is CASSVRDRTVNEQFF.

This chain uses TRBV16 with TRBJ1-1, with TRBD1 as a possible D gene (6 bases). This CDR3 has 15 amino acids. Germline lookup yields CDR1 KGHSY and CDR2 FQNENV. The V end was cut by 2 bases, the J end by 7 bases, with 17 bases between. The CDR3 is CASSQRQEALGEAFF. CDR3 nucleotide sequence: TGTGCCAGCAGCCAACGACAGGAGGCGCTGGGTGAAGCTTTCTTT.

This chain connects TRBV6-5 to TRBJ1-1, with D perhaps TRBD1 (5 bases). CDR3 length: 14 amino acids. Germline V lookup: CDR1 MNHEY, CDR2 SVGAGI. V lost 6 bases to trimming and J lost 0 bases, with 11 bases between them. This CDR3 is CASSFTGVNTEAFF. The CDR3 DNA reads as TGTGCCAGCAGCTTCACAGGAGTGAACACTGAAGCTTTCTTT.

This clone was found once. CDR3 sequence reads: CASSLEADSSSIYGYTF. CDR3 coding DNA: TGCGCCAGCAGCTTGGAAGCCGACTCCTCGAGCATCTATGGCTACACCTTC. This rearrangement joins TRBV5-1 to TRBJ1-2; D remains ambiguous. CDR1 and CDR2 from the germline V gene are SGHRS and YFSETQ. This CDR3 spans 17 amino acids. Trimming pared 0 bases from V and 4 bases from J, leaving 19 bases between. Looking up the rest from reference TRBV5-1 and TRBJ1-2 gives the full variable domain: KAGVTQTPRYLIKTRGQQVTLSCSPISGHRSVSWYQQTPGQGLQFLFEYFSETQRNKGNFPGRFSGRQFSNSRSEMNVSTLELGDSALYLCASSLEADSSSIYGYTFGSGTRLTVV.

The V gene is TRBV19, the J gene TRBJ2-3; 14 nucleotides match TRBD2. Losses at the gene ends were 11 bases for V and 5 bases for J; bases not matched to a gene: 9. CDR1 LNHDA and CDR2 SQIVND come from the germline V gene (reference sequence). This CDR3 is 15 amino acids long. CDR3 sequence: CADLIGLAGGDTQYF. DNA for the CDR3: TGTGCCGACCTAATAGGACTAGCGGGAGGAGATACGCAGTATTTT.

Concerning this clone itself: Other nucleotide sequences in the sample specify the same CDR3. The chain is built from TRBV12-3 or TRBV12-4 and TRBJ1-2; possibly TRBD1 for D (5 bases). The CDR3 extends over 13 amino acids. Trimming removed 3 bases at V and 2 bases at J, with 7 bases between. For the CDR3, the DNA is TGTGCCAGCAGTTTGGGGCAGAACTATGGCTACACCTTC. It codes for CASSLGQNYGYTF.

The chain carries TRBV5-1 and TRBJ2-3, with 11 bases lining up with TRBD2. Germline V gene data show CDR1 as SGHRS and CDR2 as YFSETQ. This CDR3 is 17 amino acids long. The V and J ends lost 0 bases and 1 base, in that order; junction bases with no gene match: 4. CDR3 coding DNA: TGCGCCAGCAGCTTGGGGAGGGGACTAGCGGGCACAGATACGCAGTATTTT. Translation: CASSLGRGLAGTDTQYF.

CDR3 coding DNA: TGTGCCAGCAGTTTATCTGGGCAGGGGGAAGGGTACGAGCAGTACTTC. This codes for CASSLSGQGEGYEQYF. The chain recombines TRBV27 with TRBJ2-7; 7 bases map to TRBD1. J gave up 4 bases and V 0 bases, and 9 bases lay outside the gene matches. The length of the CDR3 is 16 residues. The germline V gene encodes CDR1 MNHEY and CDR2 SMNVEV (reference sequence).

This clone was found once. The chain has TRBV2 and TRBJ2-3; TRBD2 matches 9 bases. The CDR3 covers 14 residues. Germline V gene sequence: CDR1 SNHLY, CDR2 FYNNEI. Trimming cost V 6 bases and J 1 base; bases outside gene matches: 2. The CDR3 here is CASRVAGGTDTQYF. The CDR3 DNA follows: TGTGCCAGCAGAGTAGCGGGAGGCACAGATACGCAGTATTTT.

J is TRBJ2-1 and V is TRBV11-2; maybe TRBD2 (6 bases). The CDR3 runs to 15 residues. Germline lookup yields CDR1 SGHAT and CDR2 FQNNGV. V was cut by 3 bases and J by 2 bases, with 11 bases left in between. For the CDR3, the DNA is TGTGCCAGCAGCTTGGGCGGGACCACCTACAATGAGCAGTTCTTC. Translated: CASSLGGTTYNEQFF.

V gene TRBV10-1 combines with J gene TRBJ1-1, with D maybe TRBD1 (5 bases). CDR1 WNHNN and CDR2 SYGVQD come from the germline V gene (reference sequence). The V end lost 7 bases, the J end lost 4 bases, and 19 bases lay between the germline ends. There are 15 residues in the CDR3. Here the CDR3 reads CASKNEKGRVTEAFF. As DNA, the CDR3 is TGCGCCAGCAAAAACGAGAAGGGGCGTGTCACTGAAGCTTTCTTT.

The chain combines TRBV28 with TRBJ1-1; D perhaps matches TRBD1 (6 bases). The V end lost 6 bases, the J end lost 0 bases, and 14 bases lay between the germline ends. Germline loops: CDR1 MDHEN, CDR2 SYDVKM. This CDR3 spans 15 amino acids. The CDR3 protein is CASSLTGTMNTEAFF. The CDR3 coding sequence is TGTGCCAGCAGCTTAACCGGGACAATGAACACTGAAGCTTTCTTT.

The rearrangement joins TRBV4-2 to TRBJ2-7; D is possibly TRBD2 (6 bases). Trimming took 1 base from V and 2 from J, leaving 9 bases between them. CDR3 size: 14 residues. CDR1 LGHNA and CDR2 YNFKEQ come from the germline V gene. In nucleotides, the CDR3 is TGTGCCAGCAGCCAAGGTGGAGGGACCTACGAGCAGTACTTC. It translates to CASSQGGGTYEQYF.

The chain employs TRBV3-1 (or the pseudogene TRBV3-2) and TRBJ2-2, with D unresolved. The germline CDR1 and CDR2 sequences are LGHDT and YNNKEL (reference sequence). The V end lost 4 bases, the J end lost 4 bases, and 10 bases lay between the germline ends. This CDR3 spans 14 amino acids. CDR3 sequence: CASSRASGTGELFF. The CDR3 bases are TGTGCCAGCAGCCGCGCCTCGGGCACCGGGGAGCTGTTTTTT.

This chain joins TRBV3-1 (or the pseudogene TRBV3-2) and TRBJ2-6; no clear D gene. With 0 bases removed from V and 0 bases from J, the gap between germline ends came to 6 bases. Germline CDR1 reads LGHDT; CDR2 reads YNNKEL (reference sequence). The CDR3 has 16 amino acids. The CDR3 sequence: CASSQETGSGANVLTF. The DNA of the CDR3 is TGTGCCAGCAGCCAAGAAACGGGCTCTGGGGCCAACGTCCTGACTTTC.

The V call is TRBV5-1, the J call TRBJ1-2; 11 bases fit TRBD1. CDR1 and CDR2 (germline): SGHRS, YFSETQ. V dropped 0 bases and J dropped 4; count of bases not matched to a gene: 8. This CDR3 is 17 amino acids long. The DNA for the CDR3 is TGCGCCAGCAGCTTGGTCGCTGGGACAGGGGGACTCTATGGCTACACCTTC. This codes for CASSLVAGTGGLYGYTF. The full variable domain, with the rest looked up from reference TRBV5-1 and TRBJ1-2, is KAGVTQTPRYLIKTRGQQVTLSCSPISGHRSVSWYQQTPGQGLQFLFEYFSETQRNKGNFPGRFSGRQFSNSRSEMNVSTLELGDSALYLCASSLVAGTGGLYGYTFGSGTRLTVV.

V is TRBV6-2 or TRBV6-3 and J is TRBJ2-1; the match to TRBD1 covers 7 bases. Trimming took 5 bases from V and 4 from J; bases not matched to a gene: 5. The CDR3 sequence is 14 residues long. Germline V gives CDR1 MNHEY, CDR2 SVGEGT. This CDR3 reads CASSGTDPYNEQFF. CDR3 sequence (DNA): TGTGCCAGCAGTGGGACAGATCCTTACAATGAGCAGTTCTTC.

This clone was seen more than once but under ten times. J is TRBJ1-5 and V is TRBV19; TRBD1 matches 8 bases. The trim removed 3 bases at V and 0 bases at J, leaving 7 bases unmatched. Per germline, CDR1 LNHDA and CDR2 SQIVND (reference sequence). The CDR3 extends over 17 amino acids. DNA of the CDR3: TGTGCCAGTAGTATTCAGACAGGGGAGTTTAGCAATCAGCCCCAGCATTTT. Amino acids: CASSIQTGEFSNQPQHF.

This clone showed up just a few times. The chain is built from TRBV6-4 and TRBJ1-5; 7 nucleotides align to TRBD1. Germline V lookup: CDR1 MRHNA, CDR2 SNTAGT. Trimming at V came to 3 bases and at J to 6 bases, leaving 2 bases not matched to a gene. The CDR3 runs to 13 residues. CDR3 in amino acids: CASSEGGGQPQHF. The DNA for the CDR3 is TGTGCCAGCAGTGAAGGGGGCGGTCAGCCCCAGCATTTT.

This clone was observed a few times. V usage is TRBV27 and J usage is TRBJ1-2, with a tentative D call TRBD1 (5 bases). The V gene's germline CDR1 is MNHEY and CDR2 SMNVEV (reference sequence). V lost 2 bases and J lost 8, with 18 bases in between. The CDR3 consists of 15 residues. CDR3 bases: TGTGCCAGCAGTTTAAGGGCAGGGAACGTGTTCGGCTACACCTTC. Its protein product is CASSLRAGNVFGYTF.

The chain has TRBV6-1 and TRBJ1-2; weak D call: TRBD1 (6 bases). Trimming stripped 11 bases from V and 6 bases from J, with 25 bases between. Germline assignment: CDR1 MNHNS and CDR2 SASEGT. The CDR3 is 15 residues long. DNA for the CDR3: TGTGCCGTAACGTTGGGACAATCCGCGCGCAATGGCTACACCTTC. Protein: CAVTLGQSARNGYTF.

This chain links TRBV19 with TRBJ1-3, with D uncertain. The CDR3 totals 14 residues. V gave up 7 bases and J gave up 4 bases, with 14 bases separating them. Germline CDR1 is LNHDA and CDR2 is SQIVND (reference sequence). CDR3 residues: CASTGSGEGNTIYF. The CDR3 DNA is TGTGCCAGTACCGGATCCGGGGAAGGAAACACCATATATTTT.

The gene calls are TRBV7-2 and TRBJ2-4; D unclear. The CDR3 spans 14 residues. CDR1 is SGHTA, CDR2 FQGNSA, per germline. V was trimmed by 1 base and J by 0 bases, leaving 4 bases between them. This CDR3 is CASSLGGAKNIQYF. The CDR3 nucleotides are TGTGCCAGCAGCTTAGGAGGAGCCAAAAACATTCAGTACTTC.